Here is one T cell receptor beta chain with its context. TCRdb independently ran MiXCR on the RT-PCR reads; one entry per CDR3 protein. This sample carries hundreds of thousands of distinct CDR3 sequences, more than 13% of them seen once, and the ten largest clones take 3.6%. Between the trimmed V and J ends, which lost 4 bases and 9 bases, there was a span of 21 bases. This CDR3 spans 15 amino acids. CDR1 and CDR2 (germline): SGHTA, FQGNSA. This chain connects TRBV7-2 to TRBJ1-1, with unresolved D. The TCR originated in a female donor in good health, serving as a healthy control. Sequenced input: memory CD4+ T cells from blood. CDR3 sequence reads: CASSSEWASGGQAFF. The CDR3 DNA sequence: TGTGCCAGCAGCTCCGAGTGGGCGTCGGGAGGGCAAGCTTTCTTT.